This entry lists 25 T cell receptor beta chains sequenced from one sample in a study of response to subunit inactivated influenza vaccine. TCRdb redid the calling of the RT-PCR reads with MiXCR, one entry per CDR3 protein. The profile covers just over 300,000 distinct CDR3 sequences, with 20% to 25% appearing a single time and about a tenth taken by the ten largest. The sample here was PBMCs from blood, taken 21 months after vaccination. These receptors all come from a man aged 50-75 years who received an inactivated influenza vaccine.

This clonotype has only a few counts. This sequence joins TRBV29-1 and TRBJ1-5, with a possible D match to TRBD1 (6 bases). Per germline, CDR1 SQVTM and CDR2 ANQGSEA. The CDR3 runs 12 residues. Trimming removed 7 bases from V and 5 bases from J, with 12 bases in between. CDR3 nucleotide sequence: TGCAGCGCCGGAGGGGGAGATCAGCCCCAGCATTTT. Translating gives CSAGGGDQPQHF. Full variable domain (remainder filled in from reference TRBV29-1 and TRBJ1-5): SAVISQKPSRDICQRGTSLTIQCQVDSQVTMMFWYRQQPGQSLTLIATANQGSEATYESGFVIDKFPISRPNLTFSTLTVSNMSPEDSSIYLCSAGGGDQPQHFGDGTRLSIL.

This clonotype has a handful of counts. V and J are TRBV11-2 and TRBJ2-2; possibly TRBD1 or TRBD2 for D (5 bases each). Germline loops: CDR1 SGHAT, CDR2 FQNNGV. V was trimmed by 5 bases and J by 7 bases, leaving 14 bases between them. CDR3 length: 14 residues. The chain's CDR3 is CASSITGTIGELFF. The DNA for the CDR3 is TGTGCCAGCAGCATAACGGGGACGATCGGGGAGCTGTTTTTT. Full variable domain (rest looked up from reference TRBV11-2 and TRBJ2-2): EAGVAQSPRYKIIEKRQSVAFWCNPISGHATLYWYQQILGQGPKLLIQFQNNGVVDDSQLPKDRFSAERLKGVDSTLKIQPAKLEDSAVYLCASSITGTIGELFFGEGSRLTVL.

The CDR3 region is CASSVASGSRETQYF. In DNA form, the CDR3 reads TGTGCCAGCAGCGTAGCTAGCGGGAGTAGAGAGACCCAGTACTTC. This chain joins TRBV9 and TRBJ2-5, with 10 nucleotides matching TRBD2. The germline V gene encodes CDR1 SGDLS and CDR2 YYNGEE. V was clipped by 0 bases and J by 4 bases; unmatched bases: 3. The CDR3 extends over 15 amino acids.

There are many counts of this clonotype. The rearrangement joins TRBV12-3 or TRBV12-4 to TRBJ1-4; 8 nucleotides match TRBD1. The CDR3 runs 15 residues. Trimming removed 6 bases from V and 10 bases from J; junction bases left unmatched: 13. The CDR3 protein is CASSFETGVFGKLFF. The DNA for the CDR3 is TGTGCCAGCAGCTTCGAGACAGGGGTATTTGGAAAACTGTTTTTT.

Many counts were recorded for this clonotype. The genes are TRBV7-9 and TRBJ1-6, with TRBD1 identical over 7 bases. V trimming: 7 bases; J trimming: 8 bases; junction bases outside the gene matches: 11. This CDR3 is 15 amino acids long. CDR1 is SEHNR and CDR2 is FQNEAQ in the germline V gene (reference sequence). CDR3 nucleotides: TGTGCCAGCAAAACTCCCGGGACAGATTATTCACCCCTCCACTTT. Its protein is CASKTPGTDYSPLHF.

This clonotype was seen ten or more times. This chain uses TRBV5-1 with TRBJ1-2; D gene uncertain. This CDR3 comprises 13 residues. The V gene lost 4 bases and the J gene lost 5 bases, with 12 bases spanning the gap. Germline values: CDR1 SGHRS, CDR2 YFSETQ. CDR3 region: CASSLGSHYGYTF. The CDR3 coding sequence is TGCGCCAGCAGCCTCGGGAGTCATTATGGCTACACCTTC. Based on the CDR3 plus reference TRBV5-1 and TRBJ1-2, the full variable domain is KAGVTQTPRYLIKTRGQQVTLSCSPISGHRSVSWYQQTPGQGLQFLFEYFSETQRNKGNFPGRFSGRQFSNSRSEMNVSTLELGDSALYLCASSLGSHYGYTFGSGTRLTVV.

This clonotype has just a few counts. The V gene is TRBV24-1, the J gene TRBJ2-1, with D maybe TRBD2 (5 bases). The length of the CDR3 is 13 residues. Germline V gene data show CDR1 as KGHDR and CDR2 as SFDVKD. The ends were cut back, 6 bases at V and 7 bases at J, with 12 bases in the middle. The CDR3 region has the DNA TGTGCCACCAGTCCCCGAGCGGTGAATGAGCAGTTCTTC. Translated, it gives CATSPRAVNEQFF.

The sample holds a few counts of this clonotype. The V gene is TRBV4-3, the J gene TRBJ2-3; 8 positions match TRBD2. V was clipped by 0 bases and J by 4 bases; unmatched bases: 6. The CDR3 length is 16 residues. Germline CDR1 and CDR2: LGHNA and YSLEER. This CDR3 is CASSQDYGRAADTQYF. In DNA form, the CDR3 reads TGCGCCAGCAGCCAAGATTACGGGAGGGCCGCAGATACGCAGTATTTT.

The genes are TRBV4-1 and TRBJ1-2, with no clear D. This CDR3 is 15 amino acids long. Germline V gene lookup returns CDR1 MGHRA and CDR2 YSYEKL. The V end lost 3 bases, the J end lost 4 bases, and 15 bases lay between the germline ends. The CDR3 region has the DNA TGCGCCAGCAGCCACGTCGTTAGTCAGAGCTATGGCTACACCTTC. Its translation is CASSHVVSQSYGYTF.

CDR3 amino acids: CASSPARQGGGYTF. The DNA for the CDR3 is TGTGCCAGCAGTCCCGCCCGACAGGGCGGTGGCTACACCTTC. J is TRBJ1-2 and V is TRBV6-1, with 7 bases matching TRBD1. J was trimmed by 7 bases and V by 5 bases; bases with no gene match: 10. Germline values: CDR1 MNHNS, CDR2 SASEGT. The CDR3 spans 14 residues.

The chain links TRBV7-2 to TRBJ2-2; D is perhaps TRBD1 (6 bases). The CDR3 contains 16 residues. Deletions cut 5 bases from V and 2 bases from J, with 15 bases between. Per the germline V gene, CDR1 is SGHTA and CDR2 is FQGNSA. In nucleotides, the CDR3 is TGTGCCAGCAGCCCCAGGGGATTAGGAAACACCGGGGAGCTGTTTTTT. Encoded protein: CASSPRGLGNTGELFF.

This chain connects TRBV10-3 to TRBJ1-1; D uncertain. V lost 0 bases and J lost 3, with 8 bases in between. Germline CDR1 is ENHRY and CDR2 is SYGVKD. This CDR3 has 14 amino acids. CDR3 DNA: TGTGCCATCAGTGAGTCAGACGGGTACACTGAAGCTTTCTTT. Encoded protein: CAISESDGYTEAFF.

This clonotype has only a few counts. An end of the junction differs from the germline gene, which may be a read error. The rearrangement joins TRBV27 to TRBJ1-4, with D hard to call. Germline assignment: CDR1 MNHEY and CDR2 SMNVEV (reference sequence). The CDR3 is made up of 11 amino acids. In nucleotides, the CDR3 is TGTGCCAGCGGTTTGGGTGAAAAACTGTTTTTT. Translating it yields CASGLGEKLFF.

This clonotype was seen only a few times. CDR3 DNA: TGTGCCAGCAGTTCCCCCGTTATGTCTAGCGCAAGCTACGAGCAGTACTTC. Translated: CASSSPVMSSASYEQYF. The chain uses TRBV28 and TRBJ2-7, with D maybe TRBD2 (6 bases). The germline V gene encodes CDR1 MDHEN and CDR2 SYDVKM. Trimming cost V 4 bases and J 3 bases, with 22 bases left between them. The CDR3 contains 17 residues.

This clonotype came up a few times. The chain combines TRBV6-1 with TRBJ2-7, with 7 positions matching TRBD1. The CDR3 runs to 13 residues. Trimming cost V 3 bases and J 6 bases; bases outside gene matches: 5. The germline CDR1 and CDR2 sequences are MNHNS and SASEGT. In DNA, the CDR3 is TGTGCCAGCAGTGATGGGACAGTGACCGAGCAGTACTTC. Translating gives CASSDGTVTEQYF.

J is TRBJ1-5 and V is TRBV2; TRBD1 is a possible D gene (5 bases). The CDR3 runs to 12 residues. CDR1 SNHLY and CDR2 FYNNEI come from the germline V gene. Trimming stripped 4 bases from V and 9 bases from J, with 10 bases between. The CDR3, as DNA: TGTGCCAGCAGTGGGGGCGCGGGGCCCCAGCATTTT. This encodes CASSGGAGPQHF.

This clonotype was seen a handful of times. The chain has TRBV6-2 or TRBV6-3 and TRBJ2-1; D not certain. V gave up 3 bases and J gave up 4 bases, with 10 bases separating them. CDR1 is MNHEY, CDR2 SVGEGT, per germline. CDR3 length equals 14 residues. The CDR3, as DNA: TGTGCCAGCAGTTATTCTATACTATACAATGAGCAGTTCTTC. Its protein product is CASSYSILYNEQFF.

This clonotype was observed a single time. The chain links TRBV7-2 to TRBJ2-5; D not certain. Germline CDR1 and CDR2: SGHTA and FQGNSA. V was shortened by 2 bases and J by 0 bases, with 7 bases between the two germline ends. The CDR3 is 14 amino acids. In DNA, the CDR3 is TGTGCCAGCAGCTTAATGCTAGACCAAGAGACCCAGTACTTC. The encoded protein is CASSLMLDQETQYF.

The J gene is TRBJ1-3, the V gene TRBV6-2 or TRBV6-3; D not certain. Germline V gives CDR1 MNHEY, CDR2 SVGEGT. The CDR3 contains 14 residues. The V and J ends lost 3 bases and 5 bases respectively, with 11 bases between them. The CDR3 loop is CASSYSGYRNTIYF. The CDR3 nucleotides read TGTGCCAGCAGTTATTCTGGGTATCGAAACACCATATATTTT.

This rearrangement joins TRBV3-1 to TRBJ2-1; possibly TRBD2 for D (6 bases). Between the trimmed V and J ends, which lost 4 bases and 2 bases, there was a span of 18 bases. The CDR3 is made up of 17 amino acids. Germline CDR1 and CDR2: LGHDT and YNNKEL (reference sequence). The CDR3 DNA sequence: TGTGCCAGCAGCCGGAATAGTGGTAGCGGAGCCTACAATGAGCAGTTCTTC. Translating it yields CASSRNSGSGAYNEQFF.

This clonotype was counted only a few times. This rearrangement joins TRBV28 to TRBJ1-2; a possible D gene is TRBD1 (6 bases). Trimming removed 5 bases at V and 6 bases at J, with 13 bases between. CDR3 size: 13 residues. Looked up from germline, CDR1 is MDHEN and CDR2 is SYDVKM. The CDR3 bases are TGTGCCAGCAGTCTCTCAGGGGCGCATGGCTACACCTTC. Protein: CASSLSGAHGYTF.

The chain recombines TRBV28 with TRBJ2-3; 7 positions match TRBD2. CDR3 length equals 19 residues. Germline V lookup: CDR1 MDHEN, CDR2 SYDVKM. V gave up 5 bases and J gave up 0 bases; unmatched junction bases: 17. This CDR3 reads CASSNGVGRGRTSTDTQYF. CDR3 coding DNA: TGTGCCAGCAGTAACGGTGTGGGGAGGGGCCGAACCAGCACAGATACGCAGTATTTT. Full variable domain (outside the CDR3, taken from reference TRBV28 and TRBJ2-3): DVKVTQSSRYLVKRTGEKVFLECVQDMDHENMFWYRQDPGLGLRLIYFSYDVKMKEKGDIPEGYSVSREKKERFSLILESASTNQTSMYLCASSNGVGRGRTSTDTQYFGPGTRLTVL.

This clonotype was observed many times. The chain couples TRBV15 to TRBJ2-3; no clear D. The CDR3 covers 14 residues. Germline V gives CDR1 LNHNV, CDR2 YYDKDF (reference sequence). The V end was cut by 1 base, the J end by 2 bases, with 7 bases between. DNA for the CDR3: TGTGCCACCAGCAGAGTCCCGGTCACAGATACGCAGTATTTT. Amino acids: CATSRVPVTDTQYF. The full variable domain, in which reference TRBV15 and TRBJ2-3 provide the parts outside the CDR3, is DAMVIQNPRYQVTQFGKPVTLSCSQTLNHNVMYWYQQKSSQAPKLLFHYYDKDFNNEADTPDNFQSRRPNTSFCFLDIRSPGLGDTAMYLCATSRVPVTDTQYFGPGTRLTVL.

In this sample, this clonotype turned up many times. CDR3 coding DNA: TGTGCCAGCTCACGGGACACTCTCGCTGAAGCTTTCTTT. Translated, it gives CASSRDTLAEAFF. The chain carries TRBV18 and TRBJ1-1, with TRBD1 as a possible D gene (6 bases). Germline lookup yields CDR1 KGHSH and CDR2 LQKENI. Trimming removed 4 bases from V and 6 bases from J, with 12 bases in between. CDR3 length equals 13 residues.

This clonotype was found a few times. The CDR3 protein is CSAVGLAESTDTQYF. CDR3 sequence (DNA): TGCAGTGCTGTCGGACTAGCGGAGAGCACAGATACGCAGTATTTT. The rearrangement links TRBV20-1 to TRBJ2-3, with 10 bases fitting TRBD2. Germline V gene sequence: CDR1 DFQATT, CDR2 SNEGSKA (reference sequence). V dropped 5 bases and J dropped 0; count of bases not matched to a gene: 5. CDR3 length: 15 residues.